This entry lists 11 T cell receptor beta chains sequenced from one sample in a study of T-cell reconstitution after alpha-beta-depleted transplantation in children. Library preparation (for TCRbeta) was performed with unique molecular identifiers. Each CDR3 protein gets one entry after TCRdb re-called the PCR reads with MiXCR. This repertoire shows 98,000 or so distinct CDR3 sequences, about 6.5% found once; its top ten account for approximately 25%. Here the sequenced sample was PBMCs, mostly from graft donor cells, taken 360 days after TCRalphabeta/CD19-depleted stem cell transplant. The receptors here all came from a male patient aged 2 to 9 who had a stem cell transplant for acute lymphoblastic leukemia, so the T cells may come from the graft donor.

This clonotype was counted ten times or more. V is TRBV28 and J is TRBJ2-7; D gene uncertain. The CDR3 loop spans 13 amino acids. CDR1 and CDR2 from the germline V gene are MDHEN and SYDVKM. With 4 bases removed from V and 5 bases from J, the gap between germline ends came to 12 bases. In DNA form, the CDR3 reads TGTGCCAGCAGTTCGGACCGACCCGACGAGCAGTACTTC. As protein: CASSSDRPDEQYF. Variable domain in full (rest from reference TRBV28 and TRBJ2-7): DVKVTQSSRYLVKRTGEKVFLECVQDMDHENMFWYRQDPGLGLRLIYFSYDVKMKEKGDIPEGYSVSREKKERFSLILESASTNQTSMYLCASSSDRPDEQYFGPGTRLTVT.

This clonotype was counted at least ten times. This chain joins TRBV11-1 and TRBJ2-7; D not resolved. The CDR3 has 15 amino acids. Germline V gives CDR1 SGHAT, CDR2 FQDESV (reference sequence). V lost 0 bases and J lost 5, with 14 bases in between. CDR3 sequence: CASSLAGYGWNEQYF. DNA of the CDR3: TGTGCCAGCAGCTTAGCAGGGTACGGATGGAACGAGCAGTACTTC.

The V gene is TRBV7-9, the J gene TRBJ2-7; the D gene is possibly TRBD1 (6 bases). The CDR3 has 13 amino acids. CDR1 is SEHNR and CDR2 is FQNEAQ in the germline V gene (reference sequence). V was clipped by 5 bases and J by 4 bases, with 12 bases between them. The CDR3 DNA reads TGTGCCAGCAGCCTGGACAGCCGTTACGAGCAGTACTTC. Residues: CASSLDSRYEQYF.

This clonotype was detected a few times. The J gene is TRBJ2-3, the V gene TRBV2; 9 bases are shared with TRBD1. V lost 3 bases to trimming and J lost 4 bases; unmatched junction nucleotides: 5. The CDR3 contains 15 residues. Germline V gene lookup returns CDR1 SNHLY and CDR2 FYNNEI. For the CDR3, the DNA is TGTGCCAGCAGTGAGCCGACAGGGGGGGCAGATACGCAGTATTTT. Encoded protein: CASSEPTGGADTQYF.

This clonotype was seen ten or more times. The V and J genes are TRBV5-1 and TRBJ2-3; possibly TRBD1 for D (6 bases). V lost 3 bases and J lost 0, with 20 bases in between. Germline assignment: CDR1 SGHRS and CDR2 YFSETQ. The CDR3 length is 18 residues. CDR3 in DNA: TGCGCCAGCAGCTCCCCCGTTGGGACAATCTATAGCACAGATACGCAGTATTTT. This translates into CASSSPVGTIYSTDTQYF.

This clonotype was detected a few times. V and J are TRBV12-3 or TRBV12-4 and TRBJ1-1; D remains ambiguous. This CDR3 region has 14 residues. Trimming stripped 6 bases from V and 0 bases from J, with 11 bases between. CDR3 region: CASRPGIMNTEAFF. The DNA of the CDR3 is TGTGCCAGCAGGCCAGGCATCATGAACACTGAAGCTTTCTTT.

This sequence joins TRBV7-8 and TRBJ2-3; 9 bases line up with TRBD2. The V and J ends lost 1 base and 8 bases, in that order; junction bases with no gene match: 7. CDR1 and CDR2 from the germline V gene are SGHVS and FQNEAQ. The CDR3 runs 15 residues. For the CDR3, the DNA is TGTGCCAGCAGCTTAGGAGGCGGGGGGGCGGGTACGCAGTATTTT. Translation gives CASSLGGGGAGTQYF.

This clonotype was counted only a few times. The chain couples TRBV28 to TRBJ2-1; D might be TRBD2 (6 bases). Trimming pared 5 bases from V and 2 bases from J, leaving 13 bases between. Germline V gene data show CDR1 as MDHEN and CDR2 as SYDVKM. The CDR3 is 15 residues long. The CDR3 DNA reads TGTGCCAGCAGTCCCGGGGGAGGCCCCTACAATGAGCAGTTCTTC. Protein sequence: CASSPGGGPYNEQFF.

This clonotype has just a few counts. The chain is built from TRBV11-1 and TRBJ2-5; a possible D gene is TRBD2 (6 bases). V was trimmed by 3 bases and J by 4 bases, leaving 24 bases between them. The germline V gene encodes CDR1 SGHAT and CDR2 FQDESV (reference sequence). This CDR3 is built from 18 residues. In nucleotides, the CDR3 is TGTGCCAGCAGCTTTGGGGGGAAAGTCCAGGGAGGTGGAGAGACCCAGTACTTC. Translated, it gives CASSFGGKVQGGGETQYF.

This clonotype was observed many times. This chain connects TRBV28 to TRBJ2-1, with TRBD1 matching over 8 bases. V was clipped by 4 bases and J by 4 bases; unmatched bases: 6. The CDR3 is 15 amino acids. CDR1 is MDHEN, CDR2 SYDVKM, per germline. The CDR3: CASSSDRGTYNEQFF. In DNA, the CDR3 is TGTGCCAGCAGTTCAGACAGGGGTACGTACAATGAGCAGTTCTTC. Variable domain in full (rest from reference TRBV28 and TRBJ2-1): DVKVTQSSRYLVKRTGEKVFLECVQDMDHENMFWYRQDPGLGLRLIYFSYDVKMKEKGDIPEGYSVSREKKERFSLILESASTNQTSMYLCASSSDRGTYNEQFFGPGTRLTVL.

CDR3 protein: CASSHRESSGTYNEQFF. CDR3 coding DNA: TGCGCCAGCAGCCACCGTGAGTCTAGCGGAACCTACAATGAGCAGTTCTTC. V is TRBV4-1 and J is TRBJ2-1; 7 positions match TRBD2. CDR3 length equals 17 residues. Trimming at V came to 3 bases and at J to 2 bases, leaving 10 bases not matched to a gene. Per the germline V gene, CDR1 is MGHRA and CDR2 is YSYEKL.